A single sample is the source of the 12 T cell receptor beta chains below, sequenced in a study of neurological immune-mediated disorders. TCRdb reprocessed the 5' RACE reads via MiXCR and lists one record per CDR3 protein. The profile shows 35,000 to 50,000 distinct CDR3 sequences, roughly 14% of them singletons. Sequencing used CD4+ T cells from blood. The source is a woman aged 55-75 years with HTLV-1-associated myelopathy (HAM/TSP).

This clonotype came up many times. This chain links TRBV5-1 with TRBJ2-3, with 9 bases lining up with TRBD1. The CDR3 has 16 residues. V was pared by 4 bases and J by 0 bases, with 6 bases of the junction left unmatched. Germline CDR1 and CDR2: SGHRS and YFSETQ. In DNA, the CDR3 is TGCGCCAGCAGCCTACAGGGGGCCACTAGCACAGATACGCAGTATTTT. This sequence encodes CASSLQGATSTDTQYF.

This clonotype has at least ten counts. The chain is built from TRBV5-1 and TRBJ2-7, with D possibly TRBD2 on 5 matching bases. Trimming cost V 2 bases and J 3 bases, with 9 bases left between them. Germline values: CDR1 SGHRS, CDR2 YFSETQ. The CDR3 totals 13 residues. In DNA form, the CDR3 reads TGCGCCAGCAGCTTTACGGGGAGCTACGAGCAGTACTTC. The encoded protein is CASSFTGSYEQYF.

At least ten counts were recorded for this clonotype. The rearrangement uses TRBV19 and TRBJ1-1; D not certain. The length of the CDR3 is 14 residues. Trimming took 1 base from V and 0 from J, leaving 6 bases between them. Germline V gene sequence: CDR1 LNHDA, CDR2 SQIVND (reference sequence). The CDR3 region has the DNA TGTGCCAGTAGTATAGCAGGAATGAACACTGAAGCTTTCTTT. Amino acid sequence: CASSIAGMNTEAFF.

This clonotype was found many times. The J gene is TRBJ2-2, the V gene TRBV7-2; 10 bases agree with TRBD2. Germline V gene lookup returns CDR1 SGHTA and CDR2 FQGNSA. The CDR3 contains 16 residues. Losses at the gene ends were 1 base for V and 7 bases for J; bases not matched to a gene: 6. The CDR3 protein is CASSLVPSGGFGELFF. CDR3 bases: TGTGCCAGCAGCTTAGTCCCTAGCGGGGGCTTCGGGGAGCTGTTTTTT. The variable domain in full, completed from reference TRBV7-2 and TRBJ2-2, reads GAGVSQSPSNKVTEKGKDVELRCDPISGHTALYWYRQSLGQGLEFLIYFQGNSAPDKSGLPSDRFSAERTGGSVSTLTIQRTQQEDSAVYLCASSLVPSGGFGELFFGEGSRLTVL.

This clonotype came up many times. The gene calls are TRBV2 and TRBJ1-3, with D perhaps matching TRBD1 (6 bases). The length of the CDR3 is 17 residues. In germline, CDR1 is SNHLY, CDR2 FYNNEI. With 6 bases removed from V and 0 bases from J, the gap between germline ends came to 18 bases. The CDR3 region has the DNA TGTGCCAGCAGGGGCAGCCTACAGGGACGCTCTGGAAACACCATATATTTT. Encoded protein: CASRGSLQGRSGNTIYF.

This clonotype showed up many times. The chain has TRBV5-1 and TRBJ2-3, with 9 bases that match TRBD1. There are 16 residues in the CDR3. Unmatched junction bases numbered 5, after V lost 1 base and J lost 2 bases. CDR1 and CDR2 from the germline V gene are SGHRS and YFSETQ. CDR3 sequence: CASSLSGTGFTDTQYF. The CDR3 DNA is TGCGCCAGCAGCTTGAGTGGGACAGGGTTCACAGATACGCAGTATTTT.

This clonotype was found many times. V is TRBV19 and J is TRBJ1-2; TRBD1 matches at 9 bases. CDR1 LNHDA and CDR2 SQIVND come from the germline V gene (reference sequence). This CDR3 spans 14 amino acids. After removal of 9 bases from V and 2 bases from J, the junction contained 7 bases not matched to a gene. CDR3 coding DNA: TGTGCCAGGTCAACAGGGGGCGAGAACTATGGCTACACCTTC. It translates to CARSTGGENYGYTF. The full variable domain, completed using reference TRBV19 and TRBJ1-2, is DGGITQSPKYLFRKEGQNVTLSCEQNLNHDAMYWYRQDPGQGLRLIYYSQIVNDFQKGDIAEGYSVSREKKESFPLTVTSAQKNPTAFYLCARSTGGENYGYTFGSGTRLTVV.

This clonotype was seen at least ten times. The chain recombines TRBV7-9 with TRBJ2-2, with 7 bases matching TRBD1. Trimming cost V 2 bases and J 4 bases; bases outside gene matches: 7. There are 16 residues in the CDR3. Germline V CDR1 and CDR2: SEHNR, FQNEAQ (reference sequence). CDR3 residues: CASSLWPRGITGELFF. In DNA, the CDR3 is TGTGCCAGCAGCTTATGGCCCAGGGGGATCACCGGGGAGCTGTTTTTT.

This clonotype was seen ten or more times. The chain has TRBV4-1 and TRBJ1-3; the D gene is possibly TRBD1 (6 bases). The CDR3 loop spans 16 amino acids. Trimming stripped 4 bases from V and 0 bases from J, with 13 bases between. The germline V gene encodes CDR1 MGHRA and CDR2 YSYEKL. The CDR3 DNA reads TGCGCCAGCAGCCGTTCGACGGGGGCCTCTGGAAACACCATATATTTT. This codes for CASSRSTGASGNTIYF.

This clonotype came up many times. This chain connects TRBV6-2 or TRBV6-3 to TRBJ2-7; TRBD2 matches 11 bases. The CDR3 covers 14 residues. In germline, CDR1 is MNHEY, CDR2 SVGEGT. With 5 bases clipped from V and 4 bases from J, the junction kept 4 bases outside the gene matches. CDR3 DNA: TGTGCCAGCAGTAAGACTAGCGGGGAATACGAGCAGTACTTC. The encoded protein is CASSKTSGEYEQYF.

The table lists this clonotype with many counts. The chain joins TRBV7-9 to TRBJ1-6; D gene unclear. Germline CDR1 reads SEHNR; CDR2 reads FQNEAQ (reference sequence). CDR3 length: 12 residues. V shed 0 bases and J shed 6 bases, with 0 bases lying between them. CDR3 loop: CASSLANSPLHF. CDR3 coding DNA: TGTGCCAGCAGCTTAGCTAATTCACCCCTCCACTTT.

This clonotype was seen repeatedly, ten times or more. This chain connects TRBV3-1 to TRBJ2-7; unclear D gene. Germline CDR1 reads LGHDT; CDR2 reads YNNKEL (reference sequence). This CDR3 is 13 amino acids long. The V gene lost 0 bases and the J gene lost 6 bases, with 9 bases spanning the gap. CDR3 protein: CASSQDRGAEQYF. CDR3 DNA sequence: TGTGCCAGCAGCCAAGATCGAGGCGCCGAGCAGTACTTC.